This T cell receptor (beta chain) was identified in a study of neurological immune-mediated disorders. The CDR3 length is 15 residues. J gave up 4 bases and V 3 bases, and 6 bases lay outside the gene matches. Germline lookup yields CDR1 LNHDA and CDR2 SQIVND (reference sequence). Study conclusions and caveats: The highest TCR clonal expansion occurred in HTLV-1-associated myelopathy; multiple sclerosis fell below healthy controls.

TCRdb recomputed calls from the 5' RACE reads with MiXCR, one row per CDR3 protein. The sample carries approximately 27,000 distinct CDR3 sequences, 20% to 25% recorded once. This clonotype was counted only a few times. Its matching antigen is unknown. The chain combines TRBV19 with TRBJ2-1, with TRBD2 matching 7 bases. Material: CD4+ T cells from blood. The receptor was derived from a man aged 50-59 years with HTLV-1-associated myelopathy (HAM/TSP). CDR3 coding DNA: TGTGCCAGTAGTATCGGGGGAGGGAGATACAATGAGCAGTTCTTC. The encoded protein is CASSIGGGRYNEQFF.